This T cell receptor beta chain was captured in a study of T and B cells in COVID-19 patients. Each TRB amplification used about 220-500 ng of genomic DNA from blood. The CDR3 sequence is 16 residues long. The germline gives CDR1 DFQATT, CDR2 SNEGSKA (reference sequence). Trimming shortened V by 0 bases and J by 2 bases, and 13 bases separated the two germline ends. BIOMED2 TRB-A/B primer pools were used in multiplex TRB PCR. One entry per CDR3 protein, called by TCRdb with MiXCR from the multiplex PCR reads. The sample lists 15,000 to 20,000 distinct CDR3 sequences, under 30% occurring once. The rearrangement uses TRBV20-1 and TRBJ2-2; D is possibly TRBD2 (6 bases). Sequencing was performed on blood. This TCR came from a human donor who had recovered from COVID-19. CDR3 region: CSARDAQGLNTGELFF. The CDR3 nucleotides read TGCAGTGCTAGAGATGCGCAGGGACTTAACACCGGGGAGCTGTTTTTT.